This is a list of T cell receptor beta chains from one sample in a study of graft-versus-host responses after intestinal transplantation. No antigens are known for them. Sequencing used immunoSEQ multiplex PCR; TCRdb keeps in-frame clones, though not all of them. Among around 90,000 clones listed, over 90% were seen once. Sequenced material: unstimulated CD4+ T cells sorted from spleen or lymph node cells, taken before transplant. These TCRs come from a human donor who was the organ donor for an intestinal transplant. CDR3s leave out the opening cysteine and the closing phenylalanine or tryptophan.

V gene: TRBV7-3
J gene: TRBJ2-3
CDR3 protein: ASSSTGKFTDTQY

V gene: TRBV5-6
J gene: TRBJ2-6
CDR3 protein: ASSLDVTGGDILT

V gene: TRBV5-4
J gene: TRBJ1-3
CDR3 protein: ASSPTGDIYSGNTIY

V gene: TRBV29-1
J gene: TRBJ2-7
CDR3 protein: SVDLGTKAYEQY

V gene: TRBV6-6
J gene: TRBJ1-6
CDR3 protein: ASSYSTGNSPLH

V gene: TRBV7-2
J gene: TRBJ2-3
CDR3 protein: ASSFSGGASDTQY

V gene: TRBV5-1
J gene: TRBJ2-3
CDR3 protein: ASSTTRGRSTDTQY

V gene: TRBV7-9
J gene: TRBJ2-3
CDR3 protein: ASSPRPDTQY

V gene: TRBV21-1
J gene: TRBJ2-1
CDR3 protein: ASLRGRAGVDRYYNEQF

V gene: TRBV5-1
J gene: TRBJ2-3
CDR3 protein: ASRRGATSTDTQY

V gene: TRBV4-3
J gene: TRBJ1-2
CDR3 protein: ASSQAQGGGLWDYGYT

V gene: TRBV18
J gene: TRBJ2-2
CDR3 protein: ASSTRLAGATPGELF